Listed here are 29 T cell receptor beta chains from one sample, sequenced in a study of identical twins. TCRdb reanalysed the 5' RACE reads using MiXCR and keeps one entry per CDR3 protein. The profile covers more than 1.5 million distinct CDR3 sequences, with less than 40% appearing a single time and about 0.27% taken by the ten largest. Sequenced sample: cord blood. All receptors come from a newborn girl in good health.

The chain carries TRBV7-2 and TRBJ1-4; D uncertain. The length of the CDR3 is 16 residues. Trimming took off 1 base at V and 0 bases at J, with 9 bases between the two ends. Per the germline V gene, CDR1 is SGHTA and CDR2 is FQGNSA. The CDR3 coding sequence is TGTGCCAGCAGCTTAGGTCACAGCTCAACTAATGAAAAACTGTTTTTT. It codes for CASSLGHSSTNEKLFF. Using reference TRBV7-2 and TRBJ1-4 for the parts outside the CDR3, the full variable domain is GAGVSQSPSNKVTEKGKDVELRCDPISGHTALYWYRQSLGQGLEFLIYFQGNSAPDKSGLPSDRFSAERTGGSVSTLTIQRTQQEDSAVYLCASSLGHSSTNEKLFFGSGTQLSVL.

The genes are TRBV28 and TRBJ2-3; 8 nucleotides match TRBD1. Per the germline V gene, CDR1 is MDHEN and CDR2 is SYDVKM. Trimming removed 5 bases from V and 2 bases from J; junction bases left unmatched: 6. The length of the CDR3 is 15 residues. The CDR3 region is CASSVGTGPTDTQYF. As DNA, the CDR3 is TGTGCCAGCAGTGTGGGGACAGGACCCACAGATACGCAGTATTTT. The full variable domain, rest sourced from reference TRBV28 and TRBJ2-3, is DVKVTQSSRYLVKRTGEKVFLECVQDMDHENMFWYRQDPGLGLRLIYFSYDVKMKEKGDIPEGYSVSREKKERFSLILESASTNQTSMYLCASSVGTGPTDTQYFGPGTRLTVL.

The V call is TRBV21-1, the J call TRBJ2-7; TRBD1, as called in the table, went unchecked against the DNA. TRBV21-1 is designated a pseudogene. There are 16 residues in the CDR3. The CDR3 is CASSKGTRDSHYEQYF. In DNA form, the CDR3 reads TGTGCCAGCAGCAAAGGCACCCGGGACAGCCACTACGAGCAGTACTTC.

The chain has TRBV4-2 and TRBJ1-4, with 9 bases lining up with TRBD1. Trimming took 4 bases from V and 8 from J; bases not matched to a gene: 11. Germline-derived CDR1 and CDR2 are LGHNA and YNFKEQ. The CDR3 covers 16 residues. For the CDR3, the DNA is TGTGCCAGCAGCCCCCTAAGGAGGGACAGGGACGAAAAACTGTTTTTT. Amino acids: CASSPLRRDRDEKLFF.

The chain has TRBV20-1 and TRBJ2-3, with D perhaps matching TRBD1 (5 bases). Between the trimmed V and J ends, which lost 3 bases and 2 bases, there was a span of 12 bases. The CDR3 is 14 residues long. The germline V gene has CDR1 DFQATT and CDR2 SNEGSKA (reference sequence). The CDR3 region is CSASKGLPTDTQYF. The CDR3 DNA sequence: TGCAGTGCTAGTAAGGGGCTACCCACAGATACGCAGTATTTT.

The chain has TRBV25-1 and TRBJ1-5; D is unclear. V was trimmed by 8 bases and J by 3 bases, leaving 5 bases between them. The germline gives CDR1 MGHDK, CDR2 SYGVNS. This CDR3 contains 11 residues. The CDR3 loop is CASGINQPQHF. CDR3 nucleotide sequence: TGTGCCAGCGGGATCAATCAGCCCCAGCATTTT.

The chain carries TRBV28 and TRBJ2-1; 11 bases are shared with TRBD2. Germline V gives CDR1 MDHEN, CDR2 SYDVKM. V dropped 8 bases and J dropped 6; count of bases not matched to a gene: 12. The CDR3 is 16 amino acids. For the CDR3, the DNA is TGTGCCAGCGGTCGCGGTACTAGCGGGAGTAGCAATGAGCAGTTCTTC. This sequence encodes CASGRGTSGSSNEQFF.

This clonotype appeared a few times. V and J are TRBV5-4 and TRBJ2-1; D is perhaps TRBD1 or TRBD2 (5 bases each). The CDR3 sequence is 14 residues long. The V gene lost 0 bases and the J gene lost 4 bases, with 8 bases spanning the gap. CDR1 SGHNT and CDR2 YYREEE come from the germline V gene (reference sequence). CDR3: CASSLGGKYNEQFF. Written as DNA, the CDR3 is TGTGCCAGCAGCTTGGGGGGGAAGTACAATGAGCAGTTCTTC.

This clonotype was counted only a few times. The chain recombines TRBV20-1 with TRBJ1-2; 7 bases are a match to TRBD1. Germline CDR1 is DFQATT and CDR2 is SNEGSKA (reference sequence). The CDR3 runs 14 residues. The junction had 4 bases not matched to a gene; V was cut back by 2 bases and J by 1 base. CDR3 sequence: CSARRQGDNYGYTF. CDR3 DNA sequence: TGCAGTGCTAGAAGGCAGGGGGATAACTATGGCTACACCTTC.

In its sample, this clonotype was seen a few times. The V gene is TRBV5-1, the J gene TRBJ2-1; the match to TRBD2 covers 14 bases. V trimming: 5 bases; J trimming: 8 bases; junction bases outside the gene matches: 6. CDR1 and CDR2 from the germline V gene are SGHRS and YFSETQ. The CDR3 has 15 amino acids. The CDR3 nucleotides are TGCGCCAGCAGTTACGGGACTAGCGGGAGAGATGAGCAGTTCTTC. Translation: CASSYGTSGRDEQFF.

The chain uses TRBV10-1 and TRBJ2-5; 8 positions match TRBD2. Losses at the gene ends were 6 bases for V and 4 bases for J; bases not matched to a gene: 7. The CDR3 sequence is 14 residues long. Germline V gene sequence: CDR1 WNHNN, CDR2 SYGVQD (reference sequence). The CDR3 loop is CASRPRTSGETQYF. The CDR3 DNA sequence: TGCGCCAGCAGGCCCCGCACTAGCGGAGAGACCCAGTACTTC.

The chain employs TRBV6-5 and TRBJ2-7, with 11 bases matching TRBD1. Germline CDR1 reads MNHEY; CDR2 reads SVGAGI. The trim removed 4 bases at V and 3 bases at J, leaving 5 bases unmatched. The CDR3 runs to 15 residues. CDR3 coding DNA: TGTGCCAGCAGTTCCCGGACAGGGGGCGACTACGAGCAGTACTTC. Protein product: CASSSRTGGDYEQYF.

This clonotype was observed a few times. The rearrangement uses TRBV20-1 and TRBJ2-1, with D unresolved. V was pared by 3 bases and J by 1 base, with 13 bases between. Germline CDR1 is DFQATT and CDR2 is SNEGSKA (reference sequence). The length of the CDR3 is 15 residues. The CDR3 nucleotides read TGCAGTGCTAGTAGGTCCGGCTTTTCCTACAATGAGCAGTTCTTC. This gives the protein CSASRSGFSYNEQFF.

This rearrangement joins TRBV2 to TRBJ2-3, with TRBD1 matching 11 bases. J lost 3 bases, V lost 5 bases, and 4 bases had no gene match. This CDR3 spans 15 amino acids. CDR1 and CDR2 from the germline V gene are SNHLY and FYNNEI. CDR3 sequence: CASSSDRGQTDTQYF. The CDR3 bases are TGTGCCAGCAGTTCGGACAGGGGGCAGACAGATACGCAGTATTTT.

The chain uses TRBV2 and TRBJ1-2; D ambiguous. Looked up from germline, CDR1 is SNHLY and CDR2 is FYNNEI. The V end was cut by 3 bases, the J end by 5 bases, with 10 bases between. The CDR3 loop spans 13 amino acids. CDR3 region: CASSDPRPYGYTF. The CDR3 DNA follows: TGTGCCAGCAGTGACCCTCGACCTTATGGCTACACCTTC.

The chain combines TRBV12-5 with TRBJ2-7, with D possibly being TRBD1 (6 bases). Germline CDR1 LGHNT, CDR2 FRNRAP. The CDR3 is 14 residues long. The ends were cut back, 5 bases at V and 3 bases at J, with 14 bases in the middle. The DNA of the CDR3 is TGTGCTAGTGGTATGGGACAAGCCATCTACGAGCAGTACTTC. This sequence encodes CASGMGQAIYEQYF.

This clonotype has only a few counts. The rearrangement joins TRBV29-1 to TRBJ1-2; 7 bases match TRBD1. V lost 0 bases and J lost 0; bases outside the gene matches: 4. Germline CDR1 and CDR2: SQVTM and ANQGSEA. CDR3 length: 15 residues. Written as DNA, the CDR3 is TGCAGCGTTGAAGATGGCAGGGGGGCTAACTATGGCTACACCTTC. Translated, it gives CSVEDGRGANYGYTF. The variable domain in full, completed from reference TRBV29-1 and TRBJ1-2, reads SAVISQKPSRDICQRGTSLTIQCQVDSQVTMMFWYRQQPGQSLTLIATANQGSEATYESGFVIDKFPISRPNLTFSTLTVSNMSPEDSSIYLCSVEDGRGANYGYTFGSGTRLTVV.

The table lists this clonotype with a few counts. The rearrangement uses TRBV13 and TRBJ2-7; perhaps D is TRBD1 or TRBD2 (5 bases each). V lost 2 bases and J lost 1, with 12 bases in between. This CDR3 contains 15 residues. Looked up from germline, CDR1 is PRHDT and CDR2 is FYEKMQ (reference sequence). This CDR3 reads CASSLRRDPSYEQYF. CDR3 nucleotides: TGTGCCAGCAGCTTAAGAAGGGACCCGTCCTACGAGCAGTACTTC.

The rearrangement uses TRBV27 and TRBJ2-7; 8 bases fit TRBD1. The CDR3 contains 19 residues. CDR1 and CDR2 from the germline V gene are MNHEY and SMNVEV (reference sequence). V dropped 3 bases and J dropped 0; count of bases not matched to a gene: 16. CDR3 bases: TGTGCCAGCAGTTTTCGATCCCCCTTGGACAGGGCCTCCTCCTACGAGCAGTACTTC. Its translation: CASSFRSPLDRASSYEQYF.

This chain uses TRBV4-1 with TRBJ1-4; D is unclear. The germline V gene has CDR1 MGHRA and CDR2 YSYEKL. Trimming removed 3 bases from V and 3 bases from J, with 14 bases in between. This CDR3 comprises 16 residues. CDR3 loop: CASSHADGRPNEKLFF. CDR3 DNA sequence: TGCGCCAGCAGCCACGCCGATGGACGACCTAATGAAAAACTGTTTTTT.

Comment on this clonotype: Germline is not matched at one junction end, which may reflect a read error. V usage is TRBV4-2 and J usage is TRBJ1-6; the D gene is possibly TRBD1 (5 bases). The CDR3 contains 13 residues. Germline V gives CDR1 LGHNA, CDR2 YNFKEQ. The CDR3 coding sequence is TGTGCCAGCAACCAACGCGGGGGTTCACCCCTCCACTTT. Translation: CASNQRGGSPLHF.

The chain carries TRBV3-1 and TRBJ2-1, with D possibly being TRBD1 or TRBD2 (5 bases each). Looked up from germline, CDR1 is LGHDT and CDR2 is YNNKEL (reference sequence). V was shortened by 0 bases and J by 8 bases, with 11 bases between the two germline ends. The CDR3 length is 14 residues. The CDR3 bases are TGTGCCAGCAGCCAAGATGGGGCCGGGGATGAGCAGTTCTTC. It codes for CASSQDGAGDEQFF.

This clonotype was detected a few times. This chain links TRBV10-1 with TRBJ2-3; D remains ambiguous. The CDR3 sequence is 14 residues long. V was pared by 0 bases and J by 4 bases, with 8 bases between. Germline lookup yields CDR1 WNHNN and CDR2 SYGVQD (reference sequence). CDR3 in DNA: TGCGCCAGCAGTGAGTCTGCGAGCGCAGATACGCAGTATTTT. This gives the protein CASSESASADTQYF.

The chain combines TRBV9 with TRBJ2-1; TRBD2 agrees at 11 bases. The CDR3 extends over 14 amino acids. Germline trimming cut 4 bases from V and 8 bases from J; bases unmatched to any gene: 5. CDR1 and CDR2 (germline): SGDLS, YYNGEE. CDR3 region: CASSSGLAGHEQFF. CDR3 nucleotide sequence: TGTGCCAGCAGCTCAGGACTAGCGGGCCATGAGCAGTTCTTC.

This clonotype was detected only a few times. CDR3 sequence (DNA): TGCAGTGCTAGAGATCAGGGGACCGGCGTCCTCAATGAGCAGTTCTTC. Protein product: CSARDQGTGVLNEQFF. This chain links TRBV20-1 with TRBJ2-1; TRBD1 is a possible D gene (6 bases). The CDR3 consists of 16 residues. CDR1 and CDR2 (germline): DFQATT, SNEGSKA (reference sequence). V gave up 0 bases and J gave up 6 bases, with 18 bases separating them.

In this sample, this clonotype turned up once. The rearrangement uses TRBV11-2 and TRBJ2-3; the match to TRBD2 covers 7 bases. CDR3 size: 16 residues. V trimming: 3 bases; J trimming: 2 bases; junction bases outside the gene matches: 8. Germline V gene sequence: CDR1 SGHAT, CDR2 FQNNGV. The CDR3 spells CASSLDSGPPTDTQYF. In nucleotides, the CDR3 is TGTGCCAGCAGCTTGGATAGCGGGCCTCCCACAGATACGCAGTATTTT.

This clonotype has just a few counts. This chain uses TRBV24-1 with TRBJ2-5; 7 bases align to TRBD1. Trimming took 3 bases from V and 2 from J; bases not matched to a gene: 5. Germline V lookup: CDR1 KGHDR, CDR2 SFDVKD. The CDR3 is made up of 15 amino acids. CDR3 bases: TGTGCCACCAGTGATCCGGGACAGCTACAAGAGACCCAGTACTTC. This codes for CATSDPGQLQETQYF.

V usage is TRBV5-5 and J usage is TRBJ2-3; 8 bases fit TRBD2. CDR1 and CDR2 from the germline V gene are SGHKS and YYEKEE (reference sequence). This CDR3 contains 17 residues. J lost 2 bases, V lost 0 bases, and 8 bases had no gene match. Here the CDR3 reads CASSLGTIAGITDTQYF. CDR3 nucleotides: TGTGCCAGCAGCTTGGGGACCATAGCGGGGATCACAGATACGCAGTATTTT.

This sequence joins TRBV20-1 and TRBJ1-4; D is unclear. Germline assignment: CDR1 DFQATT and CDR2 SNEGSKA (reference sequence). V was clipped by 3 bases and J by 2 bases, with 13 bases between them. The CDR3 is 15 residues long. For the CDR3, the DNA is TGCAGTGCTAGGGGCACCGTTGGGACTAATGAAAAACTGTTTTTT. As protein: CSARGTVGTNEKLFF.